The 2 T cell receptor beta chains listed next were all sequenced from one sample in a study of blood T cell repertoires in COVID-19. This table comes from immunoSEQ multiplex PCR, and its TCRdb copy is limited to in-frame clones, with some not included. Seen here are roughly 190,000 clones, around four fifths observed once, and the top ten hold approximately 19%. The source material was peripheral blood. These receptor sequences come from a human donor in a cohort sampled during active COVID-19.

This clone was recorded a few times. The CDR3: CASSAQQGAEAFF. As DNA, the CDR3 is TGCGCCAGCAGCGCTCAACAGGGGGCTGAAGCTTTCTTT. This chain links TRBV5-1 with TRBJ1-1; 8 bases fit TRBD1. The junction had 5 bases not matched to a gene; V was cut back by 4 bases and J by 6 bases. The CDR3 spans 13 residues. CDR1 SGHRS and CDR2 YFSETQ come from the germline V gene.

The chain carries TRBV7-2 and TRBJ2-1; 9 bases align to TRBD1. Germline CDR1 reads SGHTA; CDR2 reads FQGNSA. The trim removed 6 bases at V and 0 bases at J, leaving 3 bases unmatched. This CDR3 has 15 amino acids. Here the CDR3 reads CASSYRGPSYNEQFF. The CDR3 coding sequence is TGTGCCAGCAGTTACAGGGGGCCCTCCTACAATGAGCAGTTCTTC.